The 14 T cell receptor beta chains presented below share a single source sample, sequenced in a study of regulatory T cells in long-lasting Graves disease. Construction of TCR beta libraries relied on iRepertoire HTBI primers and on Arm-PCR targeting CDR3 regions. TCRdb passed the multiplex PCR reads through MiXCR, listing each CDR3 protein once. The sample lists about 430,000 distinct CDR3 sequences; over 20% were seen once. Time point reported: persistent/refractory GD, antithyroid drugs over 5 years with positive TRAb. Extracted PBMC RNA gave rise to the TCR library. The starting material was peripheral blood mononuclear cells (PBMCs), obtained when the disease was refractory, from a patient treated with antithyroid drugs. The receptors originated from a female donor with Graves disease.

The sample holds many counts of this clonotype. The genes are TRBV29-1 and TRBJ2-7; D uncertain. This CDR3 is 12 amino acids long. The germline V and J ends were trimmed by 0 bases and 2 bases, with 5 bases remaining between them. Germline V lookup: CDR1 SQVTM, CDR2 ANQGSEA. The chain's CDR3 is CSVEDLAYEQYF. The CDR3 DNA follows: TGCAGCGTTGAAGACTTAGCCTACGAGCAGTACTTC.

This rearrangement joins TRBV10-2 to TRBJ2-3, with 7 bases identical to TRBD1. The CDR3 is made up of 13 amino acids. In germline, CDR1 is WSHSY, CDR2 SAAADI. After removal of 6 bases from V and 4 bases from J, the junction contained 4 bases not matched to a gene. For the CDR3, the DNA is TGCGCCAGCAGAAGGGGGCAGGCAGATACGCAGTATTTT. It encodes CASRRGQADTQYF.

In its sample, this clonotype was seen many times. The chain is built from TRBV3-1 and TRBJ2-6; D ambiguous. Trimming stripped 1 base from V and 0 bases from J, with 1 base between. Per germline, CDR1 LGHDT and CDR2 YNNKEL (reference sequence). This CDR3 is built from 14 residues. DNA for the CDR3: TGTGCCAGCAGCCAAGTCTCTGGGGCCAACGTCCTGACTTTC. Protein sequence: CASSQVSGANVLTF.

This clonotype was recorded at least ten times. This chain uses TRBV30 with TRBJ1-1; possibly TRBD1 for D (5 bases). The CDR3 loop spans 12 amino acids. V was pared by 5 bases and J by 0 bases, with 7 bases between. Germline loops: CDR1 GTSNPN, CDR2 SVGIG (reference sequence). The CDR3 is CAWQGVNTEAFF. CDR3 nucleotides: TGTGCCTGGCAGGGAGTGAACACTGAAGCTTTCTTT.

The chain links TRBV4-1 to TRBJ2-7; D unclear. V gave up 1 base and J gave up 2 bases, with 18 bases separating them. Germline V gene lookup returns CDR1 MGHRA and CDR2 YSYEKL. The CDR3 is 17 residues long. The CDR3 loop reads CASSQAHVSAAPYEQYF. CDR3 nucleotide sequence: TGCGCCAGCAGCCAAGCCCACGTCTCGGCAGCTCCCTACGAGCAGTACTTC.

The rearrangement joins TRBV19 to TRBJ2-7; tentatively, D is TRBD1 (5 bases). Trimming took off 9 bases at V and 0 bases at J, with 18 bases between the two ends. CDR1 and CDR2 (germline): LNHDA, SQIVND (reference sequence). The CDR3 is 15 residues long. The CDR3 is CASKGDSRSSYEQYF. In DNA, the CDR3 is TGTGCCAGCAAGGGTGACAGCCGAAGCTCCTACGAGCAGTACTTC.

About this clonotype: This may stem from a read error, because a much larger clone lies one nucleotide away. No conserved phenylalanine or tryptophan is present at the end of the CDR3, so a read error is the likely explanation. V usage is TRBV12-3 or TRBV12-4 and J usage is TRBJ2-5; possible D gene TRBD1, 6 bases. V dropped 7 bases and J dropped 5 bases, with 17 bases sitting between them. CDR3 length: 14 amino acids. The CDR3 nucleotides read TGTGCCAGCACCCCAAGGGGCCAGGGGGAGACCCAGTACCTC. This translates into CASTPRGQGETQYL.

This clonotype was detected only a few times. V usage is TRBV10-3 and J usage is TRBJ1-2; maybe TRBD1 (5 bases). This CDR3 has 11 residues. CDR1 and CDR2 from the germline V gene are ENHRY and SYGVKD. With 6 bases removed from V and 7 bases from J, the gap between germline ends came to 9 bases. The CDR3 region is CAIRGEGGYTF. The CDR3 DNA follows: TGTGCCATCAGGGGGGAGGGTGGCTACACCTTC.

This sequence joins TRBV20-1 and TRBJ2-7; D is perhaps TRBD1 (6 bases). V lost 5 bases, J lost 3 bases, and 11 bases lay in between. The V gene's germline CDR1 is DFQATT and CDR2 SNEGSKA (reference sequence). CDR3 size: 12 residues. CDR3 DNA sequence: TGCAGTGCTTACCGGGACAACTACGAGCAGTACTTC. Translating it yields CSAYRDNYEQYF.

V gene TRBV29-1 combines with J gene TRBJ1-2, with unresolved D. With 4 bases removed from V and 8 bases from J, the gap between germline ends came to 11 bases. This CDR3 has 11 amino acids. Germline V CDR1 and CDR2: SQVTM, ANQGSEA. The CDR3 region is CSVVSGNGYTF. For the CDR3, the DNA is TGCAGCGTTGTGTCGGGGAACGGCTACACCTTC.

To note about this clonotype: Given a much more abundant clone one base away, this may be a read error. The chain employs TRBV6-5 and TRBJ2-7; a possible D gene is TRBD1 (6 bases). CDR3 length: 15 amino acids. Germline CDR1 is MNHEY and CDR2 is SVGAGI. CDR3 in amino acids: CASRPQGQGLYGQYF. CDR3 DNA: TGTGCCAGCAGACCCCAGGGGCAGGGGCTATACGGGCAGTACTTC.

This clonotype has at least ten counts. This chain uses TRBV19 with TRBJ2-5; TRBD1 might be the D (6 bases). Germline loops: CDR1 LNHDA, CDR2 SQIVND (reference sequence). The CDR3 is 13 amino acids. V lost 6 bases and J 5 bases, leaving 13 bases between the germline ends. CDR3 protein: CASSGTGWETQYF. The CDR3 DNA is TGTGCCAGTAGCGGTACAGGGTGGGAGACCCAGTACTTC.

This clonotype was seen more than once but under ten times. The CDR3 reads CSARAYNSGGAYNEQFF. The CDR3 DNA reads TGCAGTGCTAGAGCCTATAATAGCGGAGGGGCCTACAATGAGCAGTTCTTC. The chain carries TRBV20-1 and TRBJ2-1; D is perhaps TRBD2 (6 bases). Germline loops: CDR1 DFQATT, CDR2 SNEGSKA (reference sequence). V was clipped by 1 base and J by 2 bases, with 18 bases between them. The CDR3 runs to 17 residues.

In regard to this clonotype: A much larger clone is a single base away; this may be a read error. The chain employs TRBV7-3 and TRBJ2-2, with TRBD2 identical over 7 bases. CDR1 is SGHTA, CDR2 FQGTGA, per germline. This CDR3 contains 13 residues. CDR3: CACSTSGAGELFF. The CDR3 DNA reads as TGTGCCTGCAGCACAAGCGGGGCTGGGGAGCTGTTTTTT. Variable domain in full (rest from reference TRBV7-3 and TRBJ2-2): GAGVSQTPSNKVTEKGKYVELRCDPISGHTALYWYRQSLGQGPEFLIYFQGTGAADDSGLPNDRFFAVRPEGSVSTLKIQRTERGDSAVYLCACSTSGAGELFFGEGSRLTVL.